The 31 T cell receptor beta chains listed next were all sequenced from one sample in a study of Ad26.COV2.S vaccination and SARS-CoV-2 variants. Clones were read by immunoSEQ multiplex PCR, and TCRdb kept only the in-frame ones, dropping some. In the table there are approximately 500,000 clones, roughly 87% of which are singletons. Sample treatment: some 20 received Ad26.COV2.S at low or high dose, single or two shots; about 5 received placebo; per-sample allocation not given. Collection of samples fell on day 63 after the first vaccine or placebo injection. The starting material was peripheral blood, obtained in a trial of Ad26.COV2.S vaccine versus placebo. The receptor source for this set is a person between 18 and 65 years old who received the Ad26.COV2.S COVID-19 vaccine or a placebo.

This clone was found a few times. This chain links TRBV28 with TRBJ1-2, with D possibly TRBD1 on 5 matching bases. There are 13 residues in the CDR3. V was trimmed by 7 bases and J by 3 bases, leaving 12 bases between them. CDR1 is MDHEN and CDR2 is SYDVKM in the germline V gene. CDR3 coding DNA: TGTGCCAGCACCCCTTTGACAGACTATGGCTACACCTTC. Residues: CASTPLTDYGYTF.

J is TRBJ2-1 and V is TRBV7-3, with D possibly TRBD1 on 5 matching bases. Trimming stripped 1 base from V and 2 bases from J, with 24 bases between. The CDR3 length is 20 residues. Germline CDR1 is SGHTA and CDR2 is FQGTGA. In nucleotides, the CDR3 is TGTGCCAGCAGCTTAATTTTGAGGCGTCCCAGGGCACACCCCTACAATGAGCAGTTCTTC. Protein: CASSLILRRPRAHPYNEQFF. Full variable domain (remainder filled in from reference TRBV7-3 and TRBJ2-1): GAGVSQTPSNKVTEKGKYVELRCDPISGHTALYWYRQSLGQGPEFLIYFQGTGAADDSGLPNDRFFAVRPEGSVSTLKIQRTERGDSAVYLCASSLILRRPRAHPYNEQFFGPGTRLTVL.

V gene TRBV6-5 combines with J gene TRBJ2-2; no reliable D call. The CDR3 length is 15 residues. V was cut by 1 base and J by 4 bases, with 10 bases left in between. The germline V gene has CDR1 MNHEY and CDR2 SVGAGI. DNA for the CDR3: TGTGCCAGCAGTTACTTGCCCCCGGGCACCGGGGAGCTGTTTTTT. Protein: CASSYLPPGTGELFF.

This chain links TRBV24-1 with TRBJ1-2; no clear D. CDR1 and CDR2 from the germline V gene are KGHDR and SFDVKD. This CDR3 has 14 amino acids. V was clipped by 5 bases and J by 7 bases, with 16 bases between them. The CDR3 region is CATSAALGSGGYTF. The CDR3 bases are TGTGCCACCAGTGCCGCGTTGGGGTCGGGTGGCTACACCTTC.

The genes are TRBV27 and TRBJ2-2; possible D gene TRBD2, 6 bases. The CDR3 totals 16 residues. Germline V lookup: CDR1 MNHEY, CDR2 SMNVEV (reference sequence). V shed 8 bases and J shed 4 bases, with 20 bases lying between them. CDR3 amino acids: CASGPVDYQATGELFF. The CDR3, as DNA: TGTGCCAGCGGACCGGTGGACTACCAGGCCACCGGGGAGCTGTTTTTT.

The chain links TRBV6-6 to TRBJ1-5, with D unresolved. V shed 11 bases and J shed 0 bases, with 11 bases lying between them. CDR1 MNHNY and CDR2 SVGAGI come from the germline V gene (reference sequence). There are 13 residues in the CDR3. CDR3 residues: CASTDYSNQPQHF. The CDR3 DNA is TGTGCCTCCACAGATTATAGCAATCAGCCCCAGCATTTT.

V usage is TRBV7-3 and J usage is TRBJ2-1; the match to TRBD1 covers 8 bases. This CDR3 contains 13 residues. Unmatched junction bases numbered 6, after V lost 6 bases and J lost 8 bases. The germline CDR1 and CDR2 sequences are SGHTA and FQGTGA. The CDR3 region is CASRIPGGDEQFF. The CDR3 DNA reads as TGTGCCAGCAGGATTCCAGGGGGCGATGAGCAGTTCTTC.

The chain employs TRBV28 and TRBJ1-1, with D perhaps matching TRBD1 (6 bases). The germline CDR1 and CDR2 sequences are MDHEN and SYDVKM. The CDR3 runs 14 residues. The V end lost 6 bases, the J end lost 4 bases, and 15 bases lay between the germline ends. DNA for the CDR3: TGTGCCAGCAGCTATCACAGGGTGGGCACTGAAGCTTTCTTT. This sequence encodes CASSYHRVGTEAFF. Full variable domain (outside the CDR3, taken from reference TRBV28 and TRBJ1-1): DVKVTQSSRYLVKRTGEKVFLECVQDMDHENMFWYRQDPGLGLRLIYFSYDVKMKEKGDIPEGYSVSREKKERFSLILESASTNQTSMYLCASSYHRVGTEAFFGQGTRLTVV.

V usage is TRBV24-1 and J usage is TRBJ2-1, with a tentative D call TRBD2 (5 bases). V dropped 3 bases and J dropped 9 bases, with 8 bases sitting between them. CDR3 length: 12 amino acids. Looked up from germline, CDR1 is KGHDR and CDR2 is SFDVKD. The CDR3 coding sequence is TGTGCCACCAGTGATCTGGCGGGTGAGCAGTTCTTC. Its translation: CATSDLAGEQFF.

The chain employs TRBV11-2 and TRBJ1-1, with D unresolved. Trimming removed 0 bases at V and 3 bases at J, with 5 bases between. Germline assignment: CDR1 SGHAT and CDR2 FQNNGV. The CDR3 length is 13 residues. In DNA form, the CDR3 reads TGTGCCAGCAGCTTAGAAGTTGACACTGAAGCTTTCTTT. Translated, it gives CASSLEVDTEAFF.

The chain has TRBV6-1 and TRBJ2-6; D unclear. The CDR3 is 15 amino acids. Trimming removed 5 bases from V and 1 base from J, with 9 bases in between. Per the germline V gene, CDR1 is MNHNS and CDR2 is SASEGT. Written as DNA, the CDR3 is TGTGCCAGCAGTCCCACAGAATCTGGGGCCAACGTCCTGACTTTC. Its protein product is CASSPTESGANVLTF.

This chain links TRBV5-1 with TRBJ2-1, with a possible D match to TRBD2 (5 bases). The V and J ends lost 5 bases and 6 bases respectively, with 15 bases between them. The CDR3 runs 14 residues. The germline gives CDR1 SGHRS, CDR2 YFSETQ. The CDR3 nucleotides are TGCGCCAGCAGATCTTGGCTAGCTGTCAATGAGCAGTTCTTC. It codes for CASRSWLAVNEQFF. Full variable domain (outside the CDR3, taken from reference TRBV5-1 and TRBJ2-1): KAGVTQTPRYLIKTRGQQVTLSCSPISGHRSVSWYQQTPGQGLQFLFEYFSETQRNKGNFPGRFSGRQFSNSRSEMNVSTLELGDSALYLCASRSWLAVNEQFFGPGTRLTVL.

This chain links TRBV28 with TRBJ2-1; D is perhaps TRBD2 (6 bases). Germline V gene sequence: CDR1 MDHEN, CDR2 SYDVKM. This CDR3 has 11 amino acids. V was cut by 3 bases and J by 12 bases, with 9 bases left in between. In DNA, the CDR3 is TGTGCCAGCAGTTTTAGGGGAGGGCAGTTCTTC. It specifies CASSFRGGQFF. The entire variable domain, with the rest obtained from reference TRBV28 and TRBJ2-1, is as follows: DVKVTQSSRYLVKRTGEKVFLECVQDMDHENMFWYRQDPGLGLRLIYFSYDVKMKEKGDIPEGYSVSREKKERFSLILESASTNQTSMYLCASSFRGGQFFGPGTRLTVL.

The J gene is TRBJ2-7, the V gene TRBV19; 12 bases fit TRBD2. V was clipped by 5 bases and J by 3 bases; unmatched bases: 5. This CDR3 region has 15 residues. Germline V gene sequence: CDR1 LNHDA, CDR2 SQIVND (reference sequence). CDR3 nucleotide sequence: TGTGCCAGTAGTCCGCTAGCGGGAGGGCTCTACGAGCAGTACTTC. Its protein product is CASSPLAGGLYEQYF.

The chain has TRBV27 and TRBJ1-4; D is uncertain. The CDR3 is 15 residues long. CDR1 is MNHEY, CDR2 SMNVEV, per germline (reference sequence). V was clipped by 5 bases and J by 0 bases, with 10 bases between them. The CDR3 DNA follows: TGTGCCAGCAGTCTCACACCGGCAACTAATGAAAAACTGTTTTTT. Its translation is CASSLTPATNEKLFF.

The chain is built from TRBV6-5 and TRBJ1-2, with TRBD1 matching over 12 bases. The V gene's germline CDR1 is MNHEY and CDR2 SVGAGI. With 6 bases clipped from V and 7 bases from J, the junction kept 6 bases outside the gene matches. The length of the CDR3 is 14 residues. The CDR3 DNA reads TGTGCCAGCAGCCCGGGACAGGGGGCTTCTGGCTACACCTTC. This codes for CASSPGQGASGYTF.

The rearrangement links TRBV9 to TRBJ2-1, with 9 bases aligning to TRBD1. Germline assignment: CDR1 SGDLS and CDR2 YYNGEE. This CDR3 region has 18 residues. V lost 3 bases, J lost 3 bases, and 13 bases stayed unmatched. Written as DNA, the CDR3 is TGTGCCAGCAGCGCTAGAGGGTCGGGACAGGGTCTCTACAATGAGCAGTTCTTC. Residues: CASSARGSGQGLYNEQFF. Drawing the rest from reference TRBV9 and TRBJ2-1, the complete variable domain is DSGVTQTPKHLITATGQRVTLRCSPRSGDLSVYWYQQSLDQGLQFLIQYYNGEERAKGNILERFSAQQFPDLHSELNLSSLELGDSALYFCASSARGSGQGLYNEQFFGPGTRLTVL.

In this sample, this clone turned up once. This chain links TRBV7-3 with TRBJ2-1; D gene uncertain. Germline loops: CDR1 SGHTA, CDR2 FQGTGA. The CDR3 has 13 amino acids. Trimming left V 4 bases short and J 8 bases short, with 12 bases between. CDR3 loop: CASSSPSSDEQFF. The CDR3 coding sequence is TGTGCCAGCAGCTCTCCTAGTTCGGATGAGCAGTTCTTC. Full variable domain (outside the CDR3, taken from reference TRBV7-3 and TRBJ2-1): GAGVSQTPSNKVTEKGKYVELRCDPISGHTALYWYRQSLGQGPEFLIYFQGTGAADDSGLPNDRFFAVRPEGSVSTLKIQRTERGDSAVYLCASSSPSSDEQFFGPGTRLTVL.

The CDR3 sequence: CASSVVGTGTGELFF. CDR3 bases: TGTGCCAGCAGCGTAGTCGGGACAGGCACCGGGGAGCTGTTTTTT. This rearrangement joins TRBV9 to TRBJ2-2; the match to TRBD1 covers 8 bases. CDR3 size: 15 residues. Germline V gene data show CDR1 as SGDLS and CDR2 as YYNGEE. Trimming removed 0 bases from V and 4 bases from J; junction bases left unmatched: 2.

This clone has more than one count but fewer than ten. This rearrangement joins TRBV5-3 to TRBJ2-7; no firm D call. TRBV5-3 is an open reading frame whose function is uncertain. Trimming pared 0 bases from V and 0 bases from J, leaving 16 bases between. This CDR3 has 17 residues. CDR3 sequence reads: CARSLGFGSFLSYEQYF. In DNA, the CDR3 is TGTGCCAGAAGCTTGGGGTTCGGCTCCTTTCTCTCCTACGAGCAGTACTTC.

The V gene is TRBV4-2, the J gene TRBJ2-1; D might be TRBD1 or TRBD2, each matching 5 bases. The V and J ends lost 0 bases and 13 bases respectively, with 13 bases between them. CDR3 size: 13 residues. CDR1 LGHNA and CDR2 YNFKEQ come from the germline V gene. The CDR3 DNA reads as TGTGCCAGCAGCCAAGAAGGGGAGACGCCCCAGTTCTTC. Amino acids: CASSQEGETPQFF.

The V gene is TRBV3-1 (or the pseudogene TRBV3-2), the J gene TRBJ2-4; 7 bases align to TRBD2. Unmatched junction bases numbered 8, after V lost 0 bases and J lost 9 bases. CDR1 LGHDT and CDR2 YNNKEL come from the germline V gene (reference sequence). The CDR3 is 15 residues long. Here the CDR3 DNA reads TGTGCCAGCAGCCAAGAAGGATCTAGCGGCGGCATTCAGTACTTC. Protein: CASSQEGSSGGIQYF.

The gene calls are TRBV5-6 and TRBJ2-2; the D gene is possibly TRBD2 (5 bases). V dropped 2 bases and J dropped 4 bases, with 15 bases sitting between them. Germline loops: CDR1 SGHDT, CDR2 YYEEEE. CDR3 length: 16 residues. The DNA for the CDR3 is TGTGCCAGCAGCTTTTTAGCCGGGCGGGTCACCGGGGAGCTGTTTTTT. It translates to CASSFLAGRVTGELFF.

The chain uses TRBV6-5 and TRBJ2-5; a possible D gene is TRBD1 (5 bases). V was clipped by 6 bases and J by 4 bases, with 12 bases between them. The CDR3 is 13 residues long. CDR1 and CDR2 from the germline V gene are MNHEY and SVGAGI. CDR3 in amino acids: CASRRGLGETQYF. CDR3 coding DNA: TGTGCCAGCAGAAGGGGATTGGGAGAGACCCAGTACTTC.

The chain carries TRBV11-3 and TRBJ2-5; 15 bases match TRBD2. The J segment lost 2 bases and the V segment lost 5 bases, leaving 6 bases of the junction unmatched. Looked up from germline, CDR1 is SGHNT and CDR2 is YENEEA. This CDR3 comprises 17 residues. This CDR3 reads CASSPGLAGGNQETQYF. For the CDR3, the DNA is TGTGCCAGCAGCCCGGGACTAGCGGGAGGCAATCAAGAGACCCAGTACTTC.

This chain links TRBV27 with TRBJ2-7; tentatively, D is TRBD2 (5 bases). Germline CDR1 and CDR2: MNHEY and SMNVEV (reference sequence). Trimming shortened V by 6 bases and J by 0 bases, and 15 bases separated the two germline ends. The CDR3 is 15 amino acids. CDR3 DNA: TGTGCCAGCAGGCCCGCGGGCGGCAGCTCCTACGAGCAGTACTTC. Translating gives CASRPAGGSSYEQYF.

This rearrangement joins TRBV6-5 to TRBJ1-3; 7 bases line up with TRBD1. The CDR3 runs to 14 residues. V shed 5 bases and J 3 bases; nucleotides not matched to a gene: 4. Germline lookup yields CDR1 MNHEY and CDR2 SVGAGI. The DNA of the CDR3 is TGTGCCAGCAGTAGGGGACAGATTGGAAACACCATATATTTT. This codes for CASSRGQIGNTIYF.

The CDR3 region is CAWSVSSGNTIYF. The CDR3 DNA follows: TGTGCCTGGAGTGTGAGCTCTGGAAACACCATATATTTT. The rearrangement joins TRBV30 to TRBJ1-3, with D unresolved. This CDR3 has 13 residues. In germline, CDR1 is GTSNPN, CDR2 SVGIG (reference sequence). V gave up 0 bases and J gave up 0 bases, with 3 bases separating them.

This chain joins TRBV7-2 and TRBJ1-5; no definite D call. This CDR3 region has 15 residues. The V end was cut by 1 base, the J end by 4 bases, with 11 bases between. Germline CDR1 SGHTA, CDR2 FQGNSA. The CDR3 DNA is TGTGCCAGCAGCTTAGATTGGGCGACAAATCAGCCCCAGCATTTT. Its translation: CASSLDWATNQPQHF.

The CDR3 protein is CASSSLTREGYGYTF. The DNA for the CDR3 is TGTGCCAGCAGTTCCCTGACGAGGGAAGGCTATGGCTACACCTTC. This chain uses TRBV27 with TRBJ1-2, with unresolved D. V dropped 4 bases and J dropped 4 bases, with 16 bases sitting between them. This CDR3 has 15 residues. CDR1 MNHEY and CDR2 SMNVEV come from the germline V gene (reference sequence).

This chain connects TRBV11-3 to TRBJ2-5; D is possibly TRBD2 (6 bases). The CDR3 runs to 19 residues. Germline values: CDR1 SGHNT, CDR2 YENEEA. V was clipped by 0 bases and J by 1 base, with 21 bases between them. The CDR3 DNA follows: TGTGCCAGCAGCTTAGATGAGGCCCGCCAGCGGGCCCTCCAAGAGACCCAGTACTTC. The encoded protein is CASSLDEARQRALQETQYF.